What follows are 26 T cell receptor beta chains derived from one specimen sequenced in a study of cytomegalovirus exposure and HLA in healthy donors (dated by TCRdb to about 2017). The library was produced with the immunoSEQ multiplex PCR assay. For the multiplex PCR, a mixture combining 60 forward primers for TCR Vbeta segments and 13 reverse primers for TCR Jbeta segments was used. The table comes from immuneACCESS by way of TCRdb, which keeps in-frame sequences with V and J called. Part of the clones is missing from these tables; in studies checked, under half for an unresolved V gene and the rest for unknown reasons. This sample holds some 150,000 clones; roughly 80% were observed only once. Of the sample, roughly 4.3% falls within the top ten clones. The sequenced sample was PBMCs. These receptors originate from a woman aged 40-49 years in good health and CMV-seropositive.

The chain recombines TRBV7-2 with TRBJ2-1; TRBD1 aligns across 7 bases. The junction had 15 bases not matched to a gene; V was cut back by 5 bases and J by 14 bases. The CDR3 extends over 14 amino acids. The germline CDR1 and CDR2 sequences are SGHTA and FQGNSA. The CDR3 loop is CASSAQSGGRSKFF. In DNA form, the CDR3 reads TGTGCCAGCAGCGCTCAATCAGGGGGAAGATCGAAGTTCTTC.

This chain connects TRBV2 to TRBJ2-7; 10 bases are a match to TRBD2. With V trimmed by 8 bases and J by 5 bases, 9 bases remained unmatched. Germline CDR1 SNHLY, CDR2 FYNNEI. The CDR3 totals 14 residues. The CDR3 nucleotides read TGTGCCAGCGGACTAACTAGCGGGAAGGACGAGCAGTACTTC. Translating gives CASGLTSGKDEQYF.

The chain has TRBV18 and TRBJ2-2, with TRBD2 matching 7 bases. The CDR3 has 15 residues. V lost 3 bases to trimming and J lost 4 bases; unmatched junction nucleotides: 5. CDR1 KGHSH and CDR2 LQKENI come from the germline V gene. CDR3 bases: TGTGCCAGCTCACCGGCCGGGACTATCACCGGGGAGCTGTTTTTT. It specifies CASSPAGTITGELFF.

In this sample, this clone turned up a few times. The rearrangement uses TRBV28 and TRBJ1-2, with 12 positions matching TRBD1. CDR1 is MDHEN, CDR2 SYDVKM, per germline. Germline trimming cut 8 bases from V and 2 bases from J; bases unmatched to any gene: 0. CDR3 size: 13 residues. CDR3 sequence (DNA): TGTGCCAGCGGGACAGGGGGCAACTATGGCTACACCTTC. It codes for CASGTGGNYGYTF.

The CDR3 reads CASSLRGNSPYGYTF. As DNA, the CDR3 is TGTGCCAGCAGTCTAAGGGGGAACAGTCCCTATGGCTACACCTTC. This rearrangement joins TRBV6-1 to TRBJ1-2, with TRBD1 as a possible D gene (6 bases). CDR1 is MNHNS and CDR2 is SASEGT in the germline V gene. The CDR3 totals 15 residues. V was shortened by 5 bases and J by 4 bases, with 17 bases between the two germline ends.

The chain uses TRBV28 and TRBJ1-5; possible D gene TRBD1, 5 bases. The length of the CDR3 is 16 residues. CDR1 is MDHEN, CDR2 SYDVKM, per germline. The ends were cut back, 8 bases at V and 4 bases at J, with 21 bases in the middle. The CDR3 nucleotides are TGTGCCAGCGGAACAGGAAGGGGCTTCATAAATCAGCCCCAGCATTTT. Translation: CASGTGRGFINQPQHF.

The gene calls are TRBV2 and TRBJ2-7; TRBD2 aligns across 11 bases. This CDR3 is 17 amino acids long. The V gene's germline CDR1 is SNHLY and CDR2 FYNNEI. Trimming removed 2 bases from V and 4 bases from J; junction bases left unmatched: 10. As DNA, the CDR3 is TGTGCCAGCAGTGAATCCGGGGCTAGCGGGAGGAATTACGAGCAGTACTTC. Residues: CASSESGASGRNYEQYF.

This sequence joins TRBV27 and TRBJ2-1, with 7 bases matching TRBD2. CDR3 length equals 17 residues. V lost 0 bases to trimming and J lost 5 bases; unmatched junction nucleotides: 10. CDR1 MNHEY and CDR2 SMNVEV come from the germline V gene (reference sequence). The CDR3 DNA is TGTGCCAGCAGTTTATCCCCGCGGCGGGAGTTTAACAATGAGCAGTTCTTC. It encodes CASSLSPRREFNNEQFF.

The genes are TRBV2 and TRBJ2-3; TRBD2 matches 8 bases. V gave up 7 bases and J gave up 5 bases; unmatched junction bases: 11. Germline V gene lookup returns CDR1 SNHLY and CDR2 FYNNEI. The CDR3 contains 15 residues. CDR3 coding DNA: TGTGCCAGCATTTTTACGCGGGGGGCAAAAGATACGCAGTATTTT. It encodes CASIFTRGAKDTQYF.

This rearrangement joins TRBV10-3 to TRBJ2-7; 9 bases align to TRBD1. V was clipped by 6 bases and J by 6 bases; unmatched bases: 9. The germline gives CDR1 ENHRY, CDR2 SYGVKD. The CDR3 extends over 14 amino acids. The CDR3 spells CAISRDREGLEQYF. CDR3 DNA sequence: TGTGCCATCAGCCGGGACAGGGAAGGTCTCGAGCAGTACTTC.

The chain carries TRBV4-1 and TRBJ2-1, with TRBD2 matching over 10 bases. The CDR3 totals 17 residues. Germline CDR1 MGHRA, CDR2 YSYEKL. V lost 1 base, J lost 3 bases, and 6 bases stayed unmatched. CDR3 in amino acids: CASSQGGSGGDYNEQFF. CDR3 nucleotides: TGCGCCAGCAGCCAAGGGGGGAGCGGGGGGGACTACAATGAGCAGTTCTTC.

V and J are TRBV28 and TRBJ2-4, with 7 nucleotides matching TRBD2. The CDR3 covers 15 residues. Germline CDR1 MDHEN, CDR2 SYDVKM. V shed 6 bases and J 7 bases; nucleotides not matched to a gene: 12. CDR3 coding DNA: TGTGCCAGCAGCCCCGTCTCCGCGGGGGTTAACATTCAGTACTTC. This gives the protein CASSPVSAGVNIQYF.

The chain combines TRBV27 with TRBJ1-5, with D possibly being TRBD1 (6 bases). CDR3 length equals 16 residues. V lost 3 bases and J 3 bases, leaving 15 bases between the germline ends. The germline V gene has CDR1 MNHEY and CDR2 SMNVEV (reference sequence). This chain's CDR3 is CASSFQGGRYNQPQHF. CDR3 sequence (DNA): TGTGCCAGCAGTTTTCAAGGGGGACGCTACAATCAGCCCCAGCATTTT.

The chain combines TRBV10-2 with TRBJ2-5; D unresolved. The J call may be mistaken, given a closer DNA end match to TRBJ2-7. CDR1 and CDR2 (germline): WSHSY, SAAADI. The CDR3 consists of 14 residues. The CDR3 bases are TGCGCCAGCAGTGAGGCCCCAGGCTCGTACGAGCAGTACTTC. Translation: CASSEAPGSYEQYF.

The chain recombines TRBV28 with TRBJ2-4; D is perhaps TRBD1 (7 bases). Trimming removed 5 bases from V and 3 bases from J, with 14 bases in between. The CDR3 contains 15 residues. Germline V gene data show CDR1 as MDHEN and CDR2 as SYDVKM. Here the CDR3 DNA reads TGTGCCAGCAGTGACAGGGTCGGGGGCAAAAACATTCAGTACTTC. Translated, it gives CASSDRVGGKNIQYF.

The CDR3: CATSRDPTGNQPQHF. CDR3 sequence (DNA): TGTGCCACCAGCAGAGATCCCACAGGTAATCAGCCCCAGCATTTT. The chain links TRBV15 to TRBJ1-5; possibly TRBD1 for D (5 bases). V lost 0 bases, J lost 4 bases, and 10 bases lay in between. The CDR3 runs 15 residues. Germline loops: CDR1 LNHNV, CDR2 YYDKDF (reference sequence).

The chain joins TRBV7-3 to TRBJ2-3, with D possibly matching TRBD2 (6 bases). The CDR3 is made up of 16 amino acids. Trimming stripped 5 bases from V and 5 bases from J, with 20 bases between. Germline assignment: CDR1 SGHTA and CDR2 FQGTGA. For the CDR3, the DNA is TGTGCCAGCAGCACCGAGGCTGGCTCCGGGGGAGATACGCAGTATTTT. Amino acid sequence: CASSTEAGSGGDTQYF.

Here the CDR3 reads CASTPTGGANQPQHF. CDR3 nucleotide sequence: TGCGCCAGCACCCCCACTGGGGGGGCGAATCAGCCCCAGCATTTT. The rearrangement uses TRBV5-1 and TRBJ1-5; TRBD1 is a possible D gene (6 bases). This CDR3 has 15 amino acids. V lost 6 bases and J lost 4, with 17 bases in between. Per germline, CDR1 SGHRS and CDR2 YFSETQ. Based on the CDR3 plus reference TRBV5-1 and TRBJ1-5, the full variable domain is KAGVTQTPRYLIKTRGQQVTLSCSPISGHRSVSWYQQTPGQGLQFLFEYFSETQRNKGNFPGRFSGRQFSNSRSEMNVSTLELGDSALYLCASTPTGGANQPQHFGDGTRLSIL.

For this clone: Mismatch with germline at one junction end may stem from a read error. The identical CDR3 is also encoded by other nucleotide sequences in the sample. The gene calls are TRBV19 and TRBJ2-2; TRBD2 matches 8 bases. This CDR3 contains 14 residues. CDR1 and CDR2 (germline): LNHDA, SQIVND (reference sequence). DNA of the CDR3: TGTGCTAGTAGTACTGCGGGGGGAACCGGGGAGCTGTTTTTT. It translates to CASSTAGGTGELFF.

V usage is TRBV30 and J usage is TRBJ2-7; D perhaps matches TRBD1 (5 bases). In germline, CDR1 is GTSNPN, CDR2 SVGIG (reference sequence). V was pared by 0 bases and J by 7 bases, with 22 bases between. This CDR3 contains 16 residues. The chain's CDR3 is CAWSVLPPGSPGEQYF. The CDR3 DNA reads TGTGCCTGGAGTGTACTTCCCCCAGGGTCGCCCGGGGAGCAGTACTTC.

J is TRBJ2-2 and V is TRBV19, with 7 bases identical to TRBD2. V was clipped by 5 bases and J by 5 bases; unmatched bases: 5. CDR3 length: 14 amino acids. The germline V gene has CDR1 LNHDA and CDR2 SQIVND (reference sequence). The CDR3 protein is CASSGLVYTGELFF. The CDR3 DNA is TGTGCCAGTAGTGGACTAGTATATACCGGGGAGCTGTTTTTT.

In its sample, this clone ranks as medium-sized. This rearrangement joins TRBV10-2 to TRBJ1-5; no clear D gene. V was trimmed by 1 base and J by 7 bases, leaving 20 bases between them. Germline V gene lookup returns CDR1 WSHSY and CDR2 SAAADI. This CDR3 is 17 amino acids long. The chain's CDR3 is CASSELSLSSDRQPQHF. For the CDR3, the DNA is TGCGCCAGCAGTGAGTTGTCTCTGAGTAGCGATCGGCAGCCCCAGCATTTT.

The genes are TRBV5-6 and TRBJ2-5; 7 bases are shared with TRBD1. The ends lost 1 base at V and 7 bases at J; junction bases unmatched: 16. The germline gives CDR1 SGHDT, CDR2 YYEEEE. This CDR3 comprises 17 residues. This chain's CDR3 is CASSLMRGPANSGTQYF. CDR3 bases: TGTGCCAGCAGCTTGATGAGGGGGCCCGCCAACTCTGGGACCCAGTACTTC.

The rearrangement links TRBV7-3 to TRBJ2-6, with D possibly TRBD1 on 6 matching bases. The CDR3 has 16 amino acids. Germline-derived CDR1 and CDR2 are SGHTA and FQGTGA. The ends were cut back, 4 bases at V and 1 base at J, with 11 bases in the middle. CDR3 nucleotide sequence: TGTGCCAGCAGCTCGTACAGGGCTTCTGGGGCCAACGTCCTGACTTTC. This sequence encodes CASSSYRASGANVLTF. The full variable domain, its missing parts supplied by reference TRBV7-3 and TRBJ2-6, is GAGVSQTPSNKVTEKGKYVELRCDPISGHTALYWYRQSLGQGPEFLIYFQGTGAADDSGLPNDRFFAVRPEGSVSTLKIQRTERGDSAVYLCASSSYRASGANVLTFGAGSRLTVL.

V usage is TRBV6-7 and J usage is TRBJ1-4; D is unresolved. TRBV6-7 is flagged as an ORF with uncertain function. This CDR3 is built from 12 residues. The V gene lost 7 bases and the J gene lost 5 bases, with 8 bases spanning the gap. The CDR3 loop is CASTGWNEKLFF. The DNA for the CDR3 is TGTGCCAGCACGGGGTGGAATGAAAAACTGTTTTTT.

V usage is TRBV5-1 and J usage is TRBJ2-5; 10 bases are a match to TRBD1. This CDR3 region has 16 residues. Germline lookup yields CDR1 SGHRS and CDR2 YFSETQ. The junction had 8 bases not matched to a gene; V was cut back by 1 base and J by 5 bases. The CDR3 loop is CASSLLKGQGSETQYF. As DNA, the CDR3 is TGCGCCAGCAGCTTGTTAAAGGGACAGGGGAGCGAGACCCAGTACTTC.